This TCR beta chain derives from a study of early T cells in non-severe SARS-CoV-2 infection. Overall study results and limits: Anti-spike CD8 responses were favored by VDJdb matching, which missed private and CD4 specificities.

Unique molecular identifiers were affixed to single, distinct cDNA molecules. One entry per CDR3 protein, called by TCRdb with MiXCR from the 5' RACE reads. The data hold 35,000 to 40,000 distinct CDR3 sequences, with around 6% observed a single time. In this sample, this clonotype turned up a few times. Its antigen is still unknown. A junction boundary mismatches the germline segment, possibly from a read error. The CDR3 is made up of 15 amino acids. Germline lookup yields CDR1 SGHTA and CDR2 FQGNSA. The sequencing input was whole blood. The chain links TRBV7-2 to TRBJ2-1, with TRBD1 identical over 7 bases. The TCR was taken from an adult who was a healthcare worker with PCR-confirmed SARS-CoV-2 infection or an uninfected control (not recorded which). The CDR3 reads CASNLPGQHYNEQFF. In DNA form, the CDR3 reads TGTGCCAGCAACTTACCGGGACAGCACTACAATGAGCAGTTCTTC.